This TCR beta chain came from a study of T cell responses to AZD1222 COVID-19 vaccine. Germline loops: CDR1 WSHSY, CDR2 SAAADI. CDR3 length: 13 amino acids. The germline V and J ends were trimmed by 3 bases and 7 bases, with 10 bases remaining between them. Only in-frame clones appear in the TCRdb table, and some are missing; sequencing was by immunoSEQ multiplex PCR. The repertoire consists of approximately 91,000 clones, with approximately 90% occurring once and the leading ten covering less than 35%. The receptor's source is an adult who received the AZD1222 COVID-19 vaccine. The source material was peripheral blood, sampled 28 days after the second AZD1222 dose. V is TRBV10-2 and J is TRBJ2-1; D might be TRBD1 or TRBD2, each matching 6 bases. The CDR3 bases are TGCGCCAGCAGTGAACCGGGGGCGAATGAGCAGTTCTTC. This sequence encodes CASSEPGANEQFF.